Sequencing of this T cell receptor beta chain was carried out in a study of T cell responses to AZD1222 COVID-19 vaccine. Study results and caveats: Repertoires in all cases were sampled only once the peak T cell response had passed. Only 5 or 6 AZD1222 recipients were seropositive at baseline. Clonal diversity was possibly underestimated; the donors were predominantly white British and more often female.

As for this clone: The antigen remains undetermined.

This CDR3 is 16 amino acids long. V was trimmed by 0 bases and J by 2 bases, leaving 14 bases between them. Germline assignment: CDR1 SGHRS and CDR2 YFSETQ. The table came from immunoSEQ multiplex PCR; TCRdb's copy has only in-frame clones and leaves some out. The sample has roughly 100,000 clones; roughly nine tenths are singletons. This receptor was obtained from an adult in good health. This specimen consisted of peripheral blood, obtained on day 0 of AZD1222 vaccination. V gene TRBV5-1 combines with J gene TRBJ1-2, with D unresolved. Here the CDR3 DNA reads TGCGCCAGCAGCTTGGAGTGGGTAGCACGGAACTATGGCTACACCTTC. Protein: CASSLEWVARNYGYTF.